This T cell receptor beta chain was recovered during a study of PD-1 blockade in classical Hodgkin lymphoma. Across the whole study: The study gave patients nivolumab 3 mg/kg intravenously every 2 weeks.

V lost 1 base and J lost 1, with 13 bases in between. Germline V lookup: CDR1 SGHVT, CDR2 SQSDAQ. The CDR3 consists of 16 residues. Each and every patient relapsed after autologous stem cell transplantation, and patients got differing brentuximab vedotin exposure. Some clones are missing from TCRdb's copy, which holds only in-frame ones; the method was immunoSEQ multiplex PCR. The data hold approximately 60,000 clones, with around 88% observed a single time. Study findings and constraints: Those patients who began receiving nivolumab less than 1 year after ASCT had lower diversity, and they were excluded. Possibly reflecting disease activity or prior therapy, repertoire differences have causes that remain undefined.

Turning to this clone: Antigen: not known.

The TCR originated in a human donor with classical Hodgkin lymphoma. The specimen comprised peripheral blood mononuclear cells (PBMCs), sampled at baseline. The chain couples TRBV7-4 to TRBJ1-1; no reliable D call. CDR3 in DNA: TGTGCCAGCAGCTTAGGGTGGAGCGGCCCGAACACTGAAGCTTTCTTT. This translates into CASSLGWSGPNTEAFF.